Given below is one T cell receptor (beta chain) in context. Its antigen is not known. In germline, CDR1 is MNHNS, CDR2 SASEGT. With 5 bases removed from V and 3 bases from J, the gap between germline ends came to 8 bases. The CDR3 consists of 12 residues. These data originate in a study of cytomegalovirus exposure and HLA in healthy donors. Overall study: From HLA-typed donors, an early data release held about 85 million unique TCRs. The study's findings and limits: When analyzed later, a missense DCLRE1C variant was found to be linked to TCR beta V- and J-gene trimming. Some V segments could not be told apart, so they were left out, TRBV6-2 and TRBV6-3 among them.

With 60 Vbeta and 13 Jbeta primers, the PCR was carried out. The method was immunoSEQ multiplex PCR; TCRdb's version includes in-frame clones alone and lacks a portion of them. The data show roughly 130,000 clones, roughly three fifths seen once. Sample: PBMCs. The TCR sequence derives from a woman between 40 and 55 years old in good health and CMV-seropositive. This chain uses TRBV6-1 with TRBJ2-7; D is perhaps TRBD1 (5 bases). CDR3 bases: TGTGCCAGCAGTAAGCAGGGCTACGAGCAGTACTTC. This codes for CASSKQGYEQYF.